This T cell receptor beta chain was sequenced in a study of spatial heterogeneity in lung cancer. Study context: Detected sequences consistently included more beta-chain ones than alpha-chain ones. The correlation between TCR transcript counts in tumor regions and a T cell module score from matched bulk RNA-seq was strong. Study conclusions and caveats: Mutation counts in tumors were tracked by counts of expanded intratumoral alpha and beta TCRs.

Stated time point: sample taken at primary tumor resection. The donor group consisted of approximately 77 patients who had untreated, early-stage non-small cell lung cancer. Many counts were recorded for this clonotype. Its antigen remains unknown. With the library built for alpha chains, this beta chain is off target and its frequency is not meaningful. CDR1 and CDR2 from the germline V gene are SNHLY and FYNNEI. Losses at the gene ends were 6 bases for V and 6 bases for J; bases not matched to a gene: 5. This CDR3 is built from 13 residues. Every TCR cDNA molecule bore its own unique molecular identifier. TCRdb re-called the 5' RACE reads through MiXCR, storing one row per CDR3 protein. The sample gives around 9,800 distinct CDR3 sequences, 7.9% of which show up once; roughly 22% is in the top ten.

The chain combines TRBV2 with TRBJ1-2; 9 bases fit TRBD1. Sample: lung tumor tissue, taken at surgery. The sequence was obtained from a female donor with early-stage non-small cell lung cancer. The CDR3 spells CASSAGTGHGYTF. For the CDR3, the DNA is TGTGCCAGCAGCGCAGGGACAGGGCATGGCTACACCTTC.